This TCR beta chain was captured by sequencing in a study of OX40 agonist ivuxolimab in advanced cancers. General study results and limits: Antigen specificity of clonally expanded peripheral T cells was not established. Dosing at 0.1 to 3.0 mg/kg was accompanied by clonal expansion of CD4+ and CD8+ blood T cells by week 6.

Concerning this clone itself: What it binds is not known.

CDR1 and CDR2 (germline): LNHDA, SQIVND (reference sequence). This CDR3 is 14 amino acids long. The V gene end was trimmed by 9 bases and the J gene end by 3 bases; junction bases not matched to a gene: 2. Generated by immunoSEQ multiplex PCR, the TCRdb table keeps only in-frame clones and is missing some. The repertoire holds roughly 74,000 clones, with about 90% as singletons. V is TRBV19 and J is TRBJ2-3, with 14 bases lining up with TRBD2. This receptor was obtained from an adult with an advanced solid tumor such as melanoma, head and neck, liver or kidney cancer. Specimen: CD4+ or CD8+ T cells sorted from blood, collected in a trial of the OX40 agonist ivuxolimab. In DNA, the CDR3 is TGTGCCAGCCGACTAGCGGGGGGGACAGATACGCAGTATTTT. This sequence encodes CASRLAGGTDTQYF.